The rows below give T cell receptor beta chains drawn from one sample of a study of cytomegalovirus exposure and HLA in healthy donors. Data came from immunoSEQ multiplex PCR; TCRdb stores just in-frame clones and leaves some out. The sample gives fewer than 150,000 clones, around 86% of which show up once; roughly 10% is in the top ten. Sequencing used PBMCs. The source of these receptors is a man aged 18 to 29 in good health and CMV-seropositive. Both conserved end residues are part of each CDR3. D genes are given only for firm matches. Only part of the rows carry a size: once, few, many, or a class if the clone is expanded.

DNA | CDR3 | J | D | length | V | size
TGCAGCGTTCCAGATAGCAATCAGCCCCAGCATTTT | CSVPDSNQPQHF | TRBJ1-5 | - | 12 | TRBV29-1 | -
TGTGCCAGCAGCGTAGGAGGGACAGGCGTGATTGAGCAGTACTTC | CASSVGGTGVIEQYF | TRBJ2-7 | TRBD1 | 15 | TRBV9 | -
TGCGCCAGCAGCTTAGCGGTTAAACCCTACGAGCAGTACTTC | CASSLAVKPYEQYF | TRBJ2-7 | - | 14 | TRBV5-1 | once
TGTGCCAGCAGCGGATGGACTAGCCCAGGGCCCTACAATGAGCAGTTCTTC | CASSGWTSPGPYNEQFF | TRBJ2-1 | TRBD2 | 17 | TRBV7-9 | once
TGTGCCAGCAGCCCGAGGACAGGTGGCGGCTACACCTTC | CASSPRTGGGYTF | TRBJ1-2 | TRBD1 | 13 | TRBV11-3 | once
TGTGCCAGCAGTCCGAGGGTCTCCTATAATTCACCCCTCCACTTT | CASSPRVSYNSPLHF | TRBJ1-6 | - | 15 | TRBV6-1 | -
TGTGCCAGCAGCTCCTCCAGGGGGACCGGGGAGCTGTTTTTT | CASSSSRGTGELFF | TRBJ2-2 | TRBD1 | 14 | TRBV11-3 | -
TGTGCCAGCAGCACCAGCGCGGACAATGAGCAGTTCTTC | CASSTSADNEQFF | TRBJ2-1 | - | 13 | TRBV7-9 | -
TGTGCCAGCTCACCACAAACAGGGGAGAGTCAGCCCCAGCATTTT | CASSPQTGESQPQHF | TRBJ1-5 | TRBD1 | 15 | TRBV18 | -
TGTGCCAGCAGTTTATCTAGGAGGTTAGAGGTGGATGAGCAGTTCTTC | CASSLSRRLEVDEQFF | TRBJ2-1 | - | 16 | TRBV27 | -
TGTGCCATCAGACCCGGACAGGAAACCTACGAGCAGTACTTC | CAIRPGQETYEQYF | TRBJ2-7 | TRBD1 | 14 | TRBV10-3 | -
TGTGCCAGCTCCCGGCCTTACAGGACGAACACCGGGGAGCTGTTTTTT | CASSRPYRTNTGELFF | TRBJ2-2 | - | 16 | TRBV6-6 | -
TGCGCCAGCAGCCAGGAAGGGACTAGCGGGAGTGCGCAGTACTTC | CASSQEGTSGSAQYF | TRBJ2-7 | TRBD2 | 15 | TRBV4-1 | -
TGTGCCAGCAGCTTATCCGTGAACACTGAAGCTTTCTTT | CASSLSVNTEAFF | TRBJ1-1 | - | 13 | TRBV5-6 | -
TGTGCCAGCAGCGTAGGTCCATTTAACACTGAAGCTTTCTTT | CASSVGPFNTEAFF | TRBJ1-1 | - | 14 | TRBV9 | few
TGCGCCAGCAATCCCGGAGGGGGGGCGGGGTACACTGAAGCTTTCTTT | CASNPGGGAGYTEAFF | TRBJ1-1 | - | 16 | TRBV5-1 | once
TGCGCCAGCAGCCTGGTTGCTAGCTGGAACACTGAAGCTTTCTTT | CASSLVASWNTEAFF | TRBJ1-1 | - | 15 | TRBV5-1 | -
TGCAGCGTTGAAAAGGGACAGGCTCAAGAGACCCAGTACTTC | CSVEKGQAQETQYF | TRBJ2-5 | TRBD1 | 14 | TRBV29-1 | -
TGTGCCAGCAGCCTCCCCCTAGCGGGGTGGGAGTTGGACGAGCAGTACTTC | CASSLPLAGWELDEQYF | TRBJ2-7 | TRBD2 | 17 | TRBV5-8 | -
TGTGCCAGCAGCGCTGGACGGGGATTACAGGGTGATGGCTACACCTTC | CASSAGRGLQGDGYTF | TRBJ1-2 | - | 16 | TRBV5-6 | -
TGTGCCAGCAGCCCCAGTTTCGGCGGGGGCGTCTACGAGCAGTACTTC | CASSPSFGGGVYEQYF | TRBJ2-7 | - | 16 | TRBV9 | -
TGCGCCAGCAGGATGAATGGACAGGGGAGCTATATGAACACTGAAGCTTTCTTT | CASRMNGQGSYMNTEAFF | TRBJ1-1 | TRBD1 | 18 | TRBV5-1 | -
TGTGCCAGCAGCCTCAGTGGCGGGGGGGCTAGTGGTACGCAGTATTTT | CASSLSGGGASGTQYF | TRBJ2-3 | TRBD2 | 16 | TRBV7-6 | once
TGTGCCTGGACGAGCGGGATTAGCACAGATACGCAGTATTTT | CAWTSGISTDTQYF | TRBJ2-3 | TRBD2 | 14 | TRBV30 | -
TGTGCCAGCAGCGTATTAGGGGGTCACAATGAGCAGTTCTTC | CASSVLGGHNEQFF | TRBJ2-1 | - | 14 | TRBV9 | -
TGTGCCAGCAGCGATGAGAACAGGGCCACTGAAGCTTTCTTT | CASSDENRATEAFF | TRBJ1-1 | - | 14 | TRBV9 | -
TGTGCCAGCAGCTTAGGCGACGGGAGGCTTCCCTACGAGCAGTACTTC | CASSLGDGRLPYEQYF | TRBJ2-7 | TRBD2 | 16 | TRBV11-2 | -
TGTGCCAGCAGTAGCCATTTGGATCTTACCTACAATGAGCAGTTCTTC | CASSSHLDLTYNEQFF | TRBJ2-1 | - | 16 | TRBV9 | once
TGTGCCAGCAGCTCAGAGGGCAACAAACCGGGGGGCTACACCTTC | CASSSEGNKPGGYTF | TRBJ1-2 | - | 15 | TRBV9 | -
TGTGCCAGCCACCTAGAAGCGGGAGGCTCCTACAATGAGCAGTTCTTC | CASHLEAGGSYNEQFF | TRBJ2-1 | TRBD2 | 16 | TRBV27 | -
TGTGCCAGCAGCGTCCCCGGACAGGGTTCGACCGGGGAGCTGTTTTTT | CASSVPGQGSTGELFF | TRBJ2-2 | TRBD1 | 16 | TRBV9 | once
TGTGCCAGCAGGAGTAGCGGGGGGAGCTCCTACAATGAGCAGTTCTTC | CASRSSGGSSYNEQFF | TRBJ2-1 | TRBD2 | 16 | TRBV27 | -
TGTGCCAGCACTTTAAGGCAGGGGAATCAGCCCCAGCATTTT | CASTLRQGNQPQHF | TRBJ1-5 | - | 14 | TRBV27 | -
TGTGCCAGTAGTACTGGACAGCCTAATCAGCCCCAGCATTTT | CASSTGQPNQPQHF | TRBJ1-5 | - | 14 | TRBV19 | -
TGTGCCAGCAGTTCCCGACAGGGGGCTGCAGATACGCAGTATTTT | CASSSRQGAADTQYF | TRBJ2-3 | TRBD1 | 15 | TRBV28 | once
TGTGCCAGCAGTTTCGGACTTACCTACAATGAGCAGTTCTTC | CASSFGLTYNEQFF | TRBJ2-1 | - | 14 | TRBV27 | -
TGTGCCAGTAGTATCTGGGGACAGCTGAACACTGAAGCTTTCTTT | CASSIWGQLNTEAFF | TRBJ1-1 | TRBD1 | 15 | TRBV19 | -
TGTGCCATCAGTGGACAGGCAAAGGTCCGCGAGCAGTACTTC | CAISGQAKVREQYF | TRBJ2-7 | - | 14 | TRBV10-3 | -
TGTGCCAGTAGTACCCGGACAGGGAAGCAAGGTTCACCCCTCCACTTT | CASSTRTGKQGSPLHF | TRBJ1-6 | TRBD1 | 16 | TRBV19 | -
TGTGCCAGCAGCTTAGATCGAACGGGAGCCTACGAGCAGTACTTC | CASSLDRTGAYEQYF | TRBJ2-7 | - | 15 | TRBV11-3 | -
TGCGCCAGCAGTCGGGGCAGGGTTCTTCTGAAAGTTGGCTACACCTTC | CASSRGRVLLKVGYTF | TRBJ1-2 | - | 16 | TRBV23-1 | -
TGTGCCAGCAGTGTCGGGGGGGCGCCCGGCGAGCAGTACTTC | CASSVGGAPGEQYF | TRBJ2-7 | TRBD2 | 14 | TRBV2 | -
TGTGCCTGGAGCCCAGGGGTTAGGTCAGATACGCAGTATTTT | CAWSPGVRSDTQYF | TRBJ2-3 | - | 14 | TRBV30 | once
TGTGCCAGCAGCGTATCAAAAGGTGGAGATTTTCTCGAGGGCTACACCTTC | CASSVSKGGDFLEGYTF | TRBJ1-2 | - | 17 | TRBV9 | -